The present entry profiles one T cell receptor beta chain with its context. Recruited during active infection, patients (from Seattle) were subsequently followed longitudinally. The source of the sample is a study of blood T cell repertoires in COVID-19. Study-wide context: Samples taken during acute and convalescent COVID-19 were collected in the United States, Italy and Spain. PBMCs, B-cell-depleted T cells, or T cells were the source of the cDNA or gDNA that made up the material.

Source study methods: Researchers report that nucleated cell counts were estimated from reference gene primer amplification. TCRdb's table, derived via immunoSEQ multiplex PCR, lists solely in-frame clones and lacks some. From that table come the V and J calls and clone size; the DNA was used to work out D and trimming. The repertoire includes hundreds of thousands of clones, roughly 85% of them detected once, and less than 6.5% sits in the top ten. Specimen: peripheral blood. This TCR came from a man aged 50 to 59 with COVID-19, enrolled during active disease.

The CDR3 region has the DNA TGTGCCAGCTCCGACAGGGGGATCCTCTACGAGCAGTACTTC. Its protein is CASSDRGILYEQYF. J is TRBJ2-7 and V is TRBV18; 9 nucleotides align to TRBD1. Losses at the gene ends were 6 bases for V and 3 bases for J; bases not matched to a gene: 6. Germline V gives CDR1 KGHSH, CDR2 LQKENI. The CDR3 is made up of 14 amino acids.